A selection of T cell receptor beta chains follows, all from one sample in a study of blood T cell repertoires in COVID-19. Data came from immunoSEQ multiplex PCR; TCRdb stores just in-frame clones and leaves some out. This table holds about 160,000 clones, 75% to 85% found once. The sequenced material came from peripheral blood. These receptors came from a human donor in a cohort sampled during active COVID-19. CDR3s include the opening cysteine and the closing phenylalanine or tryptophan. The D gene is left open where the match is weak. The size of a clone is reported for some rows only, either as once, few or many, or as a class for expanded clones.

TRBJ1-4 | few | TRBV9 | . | CASSSGGPPYEKLFF | TGTGCCAGCAGCTCGGGGGGGCCCCCTTACGAAAAACTGTTTTTT
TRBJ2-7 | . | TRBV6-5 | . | CAVTSAYEQYF | TGTGCCGTAACAAGCGCCTACGAGCAGTACTTC
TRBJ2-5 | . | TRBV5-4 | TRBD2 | CASTIRRGGEETQYF | TGTGCCAGCACCATTAGGCGGGGGGGCGAGGAGACCCAGTACTTC
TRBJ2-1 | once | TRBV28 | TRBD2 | CASSLGTSGGYNEQFF | TGTGCCAGCAGTTTAGGTACTAGCGGGGGGTACAATGAGCAGTTCTTC
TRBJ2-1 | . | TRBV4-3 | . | CASSQDTGNEQFF | TGCGCCAGCAGCCAAGATACGGGGAATGAGCAGTTCTTC
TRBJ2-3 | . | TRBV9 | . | CASSVSDNKNTDTQYF | TGTGCCAGCAGCGTATCGGACAACAAGAACACAGATACGCAGTATTTT
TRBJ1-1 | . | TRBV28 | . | CASSLFGRGAHTEAFF | TGTGCCAGCAGTTTATTTGGCCGGGGGGCGCACACTGAAGCTTTCTTT
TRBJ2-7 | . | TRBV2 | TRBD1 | CASSKTGGAGSSMSRWVDEQYF | TGTGCCAGCAGCAAGACAGGGGGCGCTGGGTCGAGTATGTCGCGCTGGGTCGACGAGCAGTACTTC
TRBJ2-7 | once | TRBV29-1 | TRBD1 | CSVRDRGLSEQYF | TGCAGCGTTCGGGACAGGGGGCTCTCCGAGCAGTACTTC
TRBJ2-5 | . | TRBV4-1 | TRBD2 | CASSQDSGTSAGQETQYF | TGCGCCAGCAGCCAAGATTCAGGGACTAGCGCGGGGCAAGAGACCCAGTACTTC
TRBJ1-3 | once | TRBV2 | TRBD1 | CASRRTGGSSGNTIYF | TGTGCCAGCAGGCGCACAGGGGGCTCCTCTGGAAACACCATATATTTT
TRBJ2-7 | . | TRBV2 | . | CAISDSGGDLLRGQYF | TGTGCCATCAGTGACTCTGGCGGAGACCTCCTACGAGGGCAGTACTTC
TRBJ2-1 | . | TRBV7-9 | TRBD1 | CASAFRDSNNEQFF | TGTGCCAGCGCATTCCGGGACAGCAACAATGAGCAGTTCTTC
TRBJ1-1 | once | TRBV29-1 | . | CSAGGAMNTEAFF | TGCAGCGCAGGTGGGGCTATGAACACTGAAGCTTTCTTT
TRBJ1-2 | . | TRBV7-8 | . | CASSLHGDGYTF | TGTGCCAGCAGCCTTCACGGGGATGGCTACACCTTC
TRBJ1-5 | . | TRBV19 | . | CASSFPRGGDQPQHF | TGTGCCAGTAGTTTCCCCAGGGGAGGGGATCAGCCCCAGCATTTT
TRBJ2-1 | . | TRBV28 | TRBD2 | CASSSPGGTYNEQFF | TGTGCCAGCAGTTCCCCGGGGGGGACCTACAATGAGCAGTTCTTC
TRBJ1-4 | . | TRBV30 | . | CAWSQGPPLFF | TGTGCCTGGAGTCAGGGCCCTCCGCTGTTTTTT
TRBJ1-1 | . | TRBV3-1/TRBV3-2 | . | CASSNQGIEAFF | TGTGCCAGCAGCAATCAGGGCATTGAAGCTTTCTTT
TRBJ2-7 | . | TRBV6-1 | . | CASSESGGINEQYF | TGTGCCAGCAGTGAATCCGGGGGTATCAACGAGCAGTACTTC
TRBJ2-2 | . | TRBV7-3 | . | CASSSQGRAGELFF | TGTGCCAGCAGCTCTCAAGGCCGGGCCGGGGAGCTGTTTTTT
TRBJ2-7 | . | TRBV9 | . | CASSSGYEQYF | TGTGCCAGCAGCTCCGGCTACGAGCAGTACTTC
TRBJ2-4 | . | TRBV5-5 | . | CASSLLLDPTKNIQYF | TGTGCCAGCAGCCTCCTCTTAGATCCAACCAAAAACATTCAGTACTTC
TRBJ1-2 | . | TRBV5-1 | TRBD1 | CASSLPRQGPNYGYTF | TGCGCCAGCAGCTTACCCCGACAGGGGCCAAACTATGGCTACACCTTC
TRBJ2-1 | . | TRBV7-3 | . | CASSLSGSSNEQFF | TGTGCCAGCAGCTTAAGCGGAAGCTCCAATGAGCAGTTCTTC
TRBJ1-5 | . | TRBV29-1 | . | CSAGAGLEGPQHF | TGCAGCGCGGGCGCGGGGTTAGAGGGGCCCCAGCATTTT
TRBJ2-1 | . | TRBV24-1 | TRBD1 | CATSDPGQYNEQFF | TGTGCCACCAGTGACCCGGGACAGTACAATGAGCAGTTCTTC
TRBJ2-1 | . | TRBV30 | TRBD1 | CAWEQGPGQFF | TGTGCCTGGGAACAGGGGCCCGGGCAGTTCTTC
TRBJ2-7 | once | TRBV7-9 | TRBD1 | CASRGTGHYEQYF | TGTGCCAGCAGGGGGACAGGTCACTACGAGCAGTACTTC
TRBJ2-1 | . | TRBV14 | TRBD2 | CASSQPGLAGNNEQFF | TGTGCCAGCAGCCAACCCGGACTAGCGGGGAACAATGAGCAGTTCTTC
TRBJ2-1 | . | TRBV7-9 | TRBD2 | CASSLRLAGTNEQFF | TGTGCCAGCAGCTTAAGACTAGCGGGAACCAATGAGCAGTTCTTC
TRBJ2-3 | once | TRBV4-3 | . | CASKGGADTQYF | TGCGCCTCAAAGGGCGGGGCAGATACGCAGTATTTT
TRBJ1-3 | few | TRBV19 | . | CASSKQENQENTIYF | TGTGCCAGTAGTAAACAGGAAAATCAAGAAAACACCATATATTTT
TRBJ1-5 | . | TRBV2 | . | CASSAGFDQPQHF | TGTGCCAGCAGCGCGGGGTTTGATCAGCCCCAGCATTTT
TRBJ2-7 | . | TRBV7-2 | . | CASSSSRVRYEQYF | TGTGCCAGCAGCTCAAGCAGGGTAAGGTACGAGCAGTACTTC
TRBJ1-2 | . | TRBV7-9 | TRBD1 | CASSAPGQGYPLHGYTF | TGTGCCAGCAGCGCGCCGGGACAGGGGTATCCTCTCCACGGCTACACCTTC
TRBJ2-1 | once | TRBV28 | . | CASRSGLARQFF | TGTGCCAGCAGATCGGGACTCGCCAGGCAGTTCTTC
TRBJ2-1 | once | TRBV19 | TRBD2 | CASSIKRGVYNEQFF | TGTGCCAGTAGTATTAAGCGGGGGGTTTACAATGAGCAGTTCTTC
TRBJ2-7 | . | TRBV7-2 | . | CASSSGHGYEQYF | TGTGCCAGCAGCTCCGGACACGGATACGAGCAGTACTTC
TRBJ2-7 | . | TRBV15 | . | CATSRDRGRVNEQYF | TGTGCCACCAGCAGAGATAGGGGCAGGGTGAACGAGCAGTACTTC
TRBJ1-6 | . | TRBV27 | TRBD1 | CASTRQGSQNSPLHF | TGTGCCAGCACCCGACAGGGGTCCCAAAATTCACCCCTCCACTTT
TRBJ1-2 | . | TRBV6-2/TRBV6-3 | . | CASCQPGGNYGYTF | TGTGCCAGCTGCCAACCCGGGGGAAACTATGGCTACACCTTC
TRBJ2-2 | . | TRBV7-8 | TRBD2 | CASSLVGREELFF | TGTGCCAGCAGCTTAGTGGGGAGGGAGGAGCTGTTTTTT
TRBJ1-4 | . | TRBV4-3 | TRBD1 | CASSQVAQGGSEKLFF | TGCGCCAGCAGCCAGGTTGCCCAGGGGGGAAGTGAAAAACTGTTTTTT
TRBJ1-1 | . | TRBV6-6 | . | CASINRQVVGTKAFF | TGTGCCAGCATAAACCGACAGGTGGTCGGTACTAAAGCTTTCTTT
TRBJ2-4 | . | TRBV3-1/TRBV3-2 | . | CASSQGVVAVNIQYF | TGTGCCAGCAGCCAAGGAGTAGTAGCGGTCAACATTCAGTACTTC
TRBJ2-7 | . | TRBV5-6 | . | CASSLVRTYEQYF | TGTGCCAGCAGCTTGGTCAGAACCTACGAGCAGTACTTC
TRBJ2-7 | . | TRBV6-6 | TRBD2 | CASSPLSIRDYAYEQYF | TGTGCCAGCAGTCCGCTCTCGATTCGGGACTACGCCTACGAGCAGTACTTC
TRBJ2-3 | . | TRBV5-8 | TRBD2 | CASPSGGAPTDTQYF | TGTGCCTCCCCTAGCGGGGGGGCCCCCACAGATACGCAGTATTTT
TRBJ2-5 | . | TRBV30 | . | CAWAGQETQYF | TGTGCCTGGGCCGGGCAAGAGACCCAGTACTTC
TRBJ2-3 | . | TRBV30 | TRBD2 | CACLGLAGRPSDTQYF | TGTGCCTGCCTCGGACTAGCGGGGCGCCCTTCAGATACGCAGTATTTT
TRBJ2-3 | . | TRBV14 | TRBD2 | CASSRTEGLAGTDTQYF | TGTGCCAGCAGCCGAACTGAGGGACTAGCGGGAACAGATACGCAGTATTTT
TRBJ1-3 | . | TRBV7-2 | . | CASSPDLANGNTIYF | TGTGCCAGCAGCCCGGACTTGGCCAATGGAAACACCATATATTTT
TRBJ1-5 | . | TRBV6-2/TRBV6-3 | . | CASSSNRPGKQPQHF | TGTGCCAGCAGTTCCAACAGGCCAGGAAAGCAGCCCCAGCATTTT
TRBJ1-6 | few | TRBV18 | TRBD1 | CASSGTGVASPLHF | TGTGCCAGCTCGGGAACAGGGGTCGCTTCACCCCTCCACTTT
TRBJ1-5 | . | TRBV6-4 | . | CASSDSQTLRNQPQHF | TGTGCCAGCAGTGACAGTCAGACTTTACGCAATCAGCCCCAGCATTTT
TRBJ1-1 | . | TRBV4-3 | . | CASSQTRGAGSTEAFF | TGCGCCAGCAGCCAGACTCGGGGGGCCGGTAGTACTGAAGCTTTCTTT